This is a list of T cell receptor beta chains from one sample in a study of radiation and T cells in renal cell carcinoma. Profiled with immunoSEQ multiplex PCR; TCRdb holds only in-frame clones, not every one. The sample lists almost 50,000 clones; 80% were seen once. The sample in question was blood, obtained from a patient whose treatment included radiotherapy and nephrectomy. The receptors derive from a woman between 70 and 85 years old with renal cell carcinoma. Both conserved end residues are part of each CDR3. D genes are given only for firm matches. Size is stated for part of the rows, as once, few or many counts, or as a class when the clone is expanded.

TRBJ1-6	NA	NA	TRBV6-1	CASSDRGTSYNSPLHF	TGTGCCAGCAGTGATCGGGGGACCTCCTATAATTCACCCCTCCACTTT
TRBJ2-2	NA	once	TRBV7-9	CASSSREPRHGELFF	TGTGCCAGCAGCTCCCGAGAACCTCGGCACGGGGAGCTGTTTTTT
TRBJ2-7	TRBD2	few	TRBV18	CASSLQGGGSYEQYF	TGTGCCAGCTCACTTCAGGGCGGGGGCTCCTACGAGCAGTACTTC
TRBJ1-3	NA	NA	TRBV6-5	CASWRASGNTIYF	TGTGCCAGCTGGAGGGCCTCTGGAAACACCATATATTTT
TRBJ1-2	NA	NA	TRBV6-5	CASSYSTARRTYGYTF	TGTGCCAGCAGTTACTCAACCGCCCGCCGAACCTATGGCTACACCTTC
TRBJ2-1	NA	NA	TRBV2	CASGGRGREQFF	TGTGCCAGCGGAGGGCGGGGCAGGGAGCAGTTCTTC
TRBJ2-5	NA	NA	TRBV5-1	CASSSQGETQYF	TGCGCCAGCAGCTCCCAGGGGGAGACCCAGTACTTC
TRBJ2-7	NA	NA	TRBV18	CASSLRQENYEQYF	TGTGCCAGCTCACTCCGACAGGAGAACTACGAGCAGTACTTC
TRBJ2-7	NA	NA	TRBV6-1	CASSLAGQGAEQYF	TGTGCCAGCAGTTTAGCGGGACAGGGAGCCGAGCAGTACTTC
TRBJ2-5	NA	NA	TRBV7-8	CASSLLGGRFGETQYF	TGTGCCAGCAGCTTATTAGGGGGTAGATTTGGGGAGACCCAGTACTTC
TRBJ1-5	NA	NA	TRBV11-2	CASSPGTSNQPQHF	TGTGCCAGCAGCCCCGGGACCAGTAATCAGCCCCAGCATTTT
TRBJ1-2	TRBD1	NA	TRBV5-4	CASSLGPGQGATSLGYTF	TGTGCCAGCAGCTTGGGTCCGGGACAGGGGGCAACCAGTTTGGGCTACACCTTC
TRBJ2-3	NA	NA	TRBV5-4	CASSLGGTVADTQYF	TGTGCCAGCAGCTTAGGCGGGACGGTGGCAGATACGCAGTATTTT
TRBJ2-7	TRBD1	NA	TRBV5-1	CASSYRGRTLSPYEQYF	TGCGCCAGCAGCTACAGGGGGCGCACCCTGTCCCCCTACGAGCAGTACTTC
TRBJ1-2	NA	NA	TRBV2	CASSESFDYGYTF	TGTGCCAGCAGTGAGTCTTTTGACTATGGCTACACCTTC
TRBJ1-1	NA	NA	TRBV7-8	CASSSGDYTEAFF	TGTGCCAGCAGCTCAGGGGACTACACTGAAGCTTTCTTT
TRBJ1-3	NA	NA	TRBV6-6	CASSAGHFGNTIYF	TGTGCCAGCAGTGCCGGACATTTTGGAAACACCATATATTTT
TRBJ1-1	NA	NA	TRBV7-8	CASSLGDQNTEAFF	TGTGCCAGCAGCTTAGGGGACCAGAACACTGAAGCTTTCTTT
TRBJ1-5	TRBD1	NA	TRBV28	CASSFPFYRDRERNQPQHF	TGTGCCAGCAGTTTTCCTTTCTATCGGGACAGGGAAAGGAATCAGCCCCAGCATTTT
TRBJ2-5	NA	NA	TRBV6-1	CASSKRIQETQYF	TGTGCCAGCAGCAAACGAATCCAAGAGACCCAGTACTTC
TRBJ1-2	NA	few	TRBV19	CASSTVTNYGYTF	TGTGCCAGTAGTACGGTTACTAACTATGGCTACACCTTC
TRBJ2-3	TRBD1	NA	TRBV6-5	CASSYSTDRGTDTQYF	TGTGCCAGCAGTTACTCGACCGACAGGGGCACAGATACGCAGTATTTT
TRBJ2-3	TRBD2	NA	TRBV4-1	CASSQDETSGRSDTQYF	TGCGCCAGCAGCCAAGATGAGACTAGCGGGAGATCGGATACGCAGTATTTT
TRBJ2-2	TRBD2	NA	TRBV6-6	CASGYGTSGTGELFF	TGTGCCAGCGGATACGGGACTAGCGGGACCGGGGAGCTGTTTTTT